This TCR beta chain was sequenced during a study of OX40 agonist ivuxolimab in advanced cancers. Repertoires were generated with immunoSEQ multiplex PCR, while TCRdb's copy carries only in-frame clones and drops some. Here the sample spans around 33,000 clones, about 93% being singletons. This CDR3 has 13 residues. Germline CDR1 is LNHNV and CDR2 is YYDKDF (reference sequence). Trimming cost V 2 bases and J 4 bases, with 7 bases left between them. The TCR sequence derives from an adult with an advanced solid tumor such as melanoma, head and neck, liver or kidney cancer. This material consisted of CD4+ or CD8+ T cells sorted from blood, taken in a trial of the OX40 agonist ivuxolimab. The rearrangement links TRBV15 to TRBJ2-3; D remains unclear. CDR3 DNA sequence: TGTGCCACCAGCAGACAGGCGGCAGATACGCAGTATTTT. Its protein product is CATSRQAADTQYF.